These 5 T cell receptor beta chains came from one sample sequenced in a study of T cell repertoires in cytomegalovirus infection. TCRdb reanalysed the reads using MiXCR and keeps one entry per CDR3 protein. The data show approximately 390,000 distinct CDR3 sequences, about 34% seen once. The antigens for these receptors are not known. The specimen comprised cultured PBMCs, sampled from culture after CMV antigen stimulation. The receptor source for this set is a human donor in good health (CMV status not recorded). Some clones in this sample may be carry-over from other donors' samples.

CDR3 in amino acids: CASSLLRMNTEAFF. In DNA form, the CDR3 reads TGTGCCAGCAGTTTGCTGCGCATGAACACTGAAGCTTTCTTT. The V and J genes are TRBV12-3 or TRBV12-4 and TRBJ1-1; no firm D call. CDR3 length equals 14 residues. Trimming removed 3 bases at V and 0 bases at J, with 8 bases between.

The rearrangement links TRBV5-4 to TRBJ2-1; unclear D gene. Per the germline V gene, CDR1 is SGHNT and CDR2 is YYREEE (reference sequence). The CDR3 is made up of 16 amino acids. Trimming stripped 6 bases from V and 6 bases from J, with 22 bases between. In nucleotides, the CDR3 is TGTGCCAGCACTAGAATCGACTTTTACCATCTCAATGAGCAGTTCTTC. This codes for CASTRIDFYHLNEQFF.

This clonotype occurred many times. V and J are TRBV4-1 and TRBJ2-2; 9 nucleotides match TRBD1. This CDR3 comprises 16 residues. Germline values: CDR1 MGHRA, CDR2 YSYEKL. V lost 4 bases, J lost 7 bases, and 10 bases stayed unmatched. The CDR3 reads CASSRGTGGASGELFF. The CDR3 nucleotides read TGCGCCAGCAGCCGCGGAACAGGGGGCGCCAGCGGGGAGCTGTTTTTT.

This clonotype came up a few times. The chain employs TRBV7-2 and TRBJ2-3; tentatively, D is TRBD1 (5 bases). Trimming cost V 5 bases and J 5 bases, with 17 bases left between them. This CDR3 has 15 residues. Germline V gene sequence: CDR1 SGHTA, CDR2 FQGNSA. CDR3 sequence reads: CASSQTGRVIDTQYF. The CDR3 DNA follows: TGTGCCAGCAGCCAAACAGGAAGGGTGATAGATACGCAGTATTTT.

The chain uses TRBV11-2 and TRBJ2-2; D is unresolved. V lost 1 base to trimming and J lost 4 bases, with 13 bases between them. This CDR3 contains 16 residues. In germline, CDR1 is SGHAT, CDR2 FQNNGV. CDR3 sequence (DNA): TGTGCCAGCAGCTTAGTACTCTCCGTACTCACCGGGGAGCTGTTTTTT. Amino acid sequence: CASSLVLSVLTGELFF.